Listed below are T cell receptor beta chains from one sample, sequenced in a study of regulatory T cells in long-lasting Graves disease. TCRdb recomputed calls from the multiplex PCR reads with MiXCR, one row per CDR3 protein. Of approximately 560,000 distinct CDR3 sequences in the sample, roughly 15% were seen once. The same specimen was also included in a second study, on T cells in Graves' hyperthyroidism and ophthalmopathy.

The specimen was peripheral blood mononuclear cells (PBMCs), collected at new diagnosis, from a patient treated with antithyroid drugs. Receptors originate from a man aged 18-30 years with Graves disease. The conserved cysteine and the conserved F or W are not part of the CDR3 here. The order of the fields is J gene, V gene, CDR3 protein.

TRBJ2-2 | TRBV4-1 | ASSQGENTGELF
TRBJ1-2 | TRBV9 | ASSGRNQGYT
TRBJ2-5 | TRBV5-1 | ASSLGAQGGAETQY
TRBJ2-3 | TRBV5-1 | ASSTETGTSTDTQY
TRBJ2-3 | TRBV5-8 | ASSFSGASTDTQY
TRBJ2-1 | TRBV5-8 | ASSLEEGDEQF
TRBJ2-3 | TRBV11-3 | ASSEGPQDTQY
TRBJ2-5 | TRBV6-1 | ASSEMGLVGGAETQY
TRBJ2-1 | TRBV20-1 | SARDRLEDEQF
TRBJ2-4 | TRBV6-5 | ASSYSEGNIQY
TRBJ2-7 | TRBV28 | ASQSPTYEQY
TRBJ2-1 | TRBV25-1 | ASSDLASSGYNEQF
TRBJ2-2 | TRBV5-1 | ASSLGQFGTGELF
TRBJ1-2 | TRBV2 | ASSPLGLQGNYGYT
TRBJ2-7 | TRBV11-2 | ASSLVFTYEQY
TRBJ2-1 | TRBV3-1 | ASSQDRAPEQEEQF
TRBJ2-1 | TRBV28 | ASSPTGDPSYNEQF
TRBJ1-5 | TRBV27 | ASRQGGGNQPQH
TRBJ2-5 | TRBV11-2 | ASSQGRGSQETQY
TRBJ2-2 | TRBV30 | AWESVPGYTGELF
TRBJ2-7 | TRBV27 | ASSSRLAGPGGEQY
TRBJ2-3 | TRBV12-3/TRBV12-4 | ASSFLPGAPADTQY
TRBJ1-1 | TRBV19 | ASSETTGKAEAF
TRBJ2-1 | TRBV19 | ASSIDLGGLNEQF
TRBJ1-5 | TRBV10-3 | AISEPGQGPDYQPQH
TRBJ1-6 | TRBV11-2 | ASSLEGGSPLH
TRBJ2-2 | TRBV18 | ASSPLIDTGELF
TRBJ2-7 | TRBV27 | ASSLTERSYEQY
TRBJ2-1 | TRBV20-1 | SASKGDGYNEQF
TRBJ1-6 | TRBV30 | ALAVGPSSPLH
TRBJ2-1 | TRBV19 | ASSITSGPYNEQF
TRBJ2-7 | TRBV7-8 | ASSLDICYEQY
TRBJ2-5 | TRBV7-2 | ASSLVGAGGETQY
TRBJ2-7 | TRBV2 | ASNLAGANEQY
TRBJ2-7 | TRBV29-1 | SVRQLYEQY
TRBJ2-7 | TRBV5-1 | ASSFTLAGPTGAYEQY
TRBJ2-7 | TRBV18 | ASSPAGQGNYEQY
TRBJ1-1 | TRBV24-1 | ATSAADGNTEAF
TRBJ1-3 | TRBV5-5 | ASSLDWSGNTIY
TRBJ1-6 | TRBV11-2 | ASGRSSYNSPLH
TRBJ2-2 | TRBV5-1 | ASSGTSGRSLSGELF
TRBJ2-1 | TRBV7-6 | ASSLALGVRLNEQF
TRBJ2-3 | TRBV5-1 | ASSYGQKDTQY
TRBJ2-2 | TRBV7-9 | ASSPPGGSHTGELF
TRBJ2-7 | TRBV25-1 | ASSGGYPYEQY
TRBJ2-5 | TRBV20-1 | SARDPQGAGETQY
TRBJ1-1 | TRBV25-1 | ASSDTGLNTEAF
TRBJ2-2 | TRBV20-1 | SARDKGPNTGELF
TRBJ1-5 | TRBV6-1 | ASNIDRGPNQPQH
TRBJ1-2 | TRBV28 | ASIPGSNYGYT
TRBJ2-5 | TRBV7-2 | ASSYSGRIETQY